This TCR beta chain was observed in a study of T cell repertoires in cytomegalovirus infection (dated by TCRdb to between 2018 and 2020). Some background on the complete study: The HLA type of each donor mattered for the analysis, because public TCR beta signatures pointed to carriage of CMV infection along with the matching HLA type. What the authors observed across the whole study: In the ex vivo response, HLA-C-restricted CMV-specific TCR beta clonotypes were dominant, and in two of eight donors the single most frequent clonotype came from this HLA-C-restricted group. Cumulative frequency of public TCR beta family members discriminated carriers of CMV infection plus the relevant HLA type in this cohort and an independent roughly 330-donor cohort.

Sequencing instrument: Illumina HiSeq 1500. TCRdb ran its own pipeline on the public reads, namely fastp trimming at Q25 and MiXCR clone calling, and kept in-frame beta chains. Merged by CDR3 protein, the rows form single entries marked with the most common genes and DNA. Across this sample there are 150,000 to 200,000 distinct CDR3 sequences, with over 15% seen only once. The ten largest make up roughly a sixth of the sample. Reading the germline V gene (reference sequence) gives CDR1 SEHNR and CDR2 FQNEAQ. V loses 8 bases of germline sequence and J loses 8 bases, and the interval between the two ends is 21 bases. From the cysteine up to the phenylalanine, the CDR3 has a length of 14 residues. Left in the record is the CDR3 DNA by itself, 42 bases read in frame from the first base. This clonotype turned up a few times. Its recognized antigen is unknown. No qualities accompany the bases; no much larger clone lies one base away.

This clonotype was sampled from a human donor in good health (CMV status not recorded). Some clones in this sample may be carry-over from other donors' samples. The chain is made from TRBV7-9 and TRBJ1-2; TRBD1 is perhaps the D gene, given 6 matching bases. Sequencing used CD8+ T cells from PBMCs. The DNA sequence is TGTGCCAGCGTTGGACAAGGGGGGCAGAGCGGCTACACCTTC. It translates to CASVGQGGQSGYTF.